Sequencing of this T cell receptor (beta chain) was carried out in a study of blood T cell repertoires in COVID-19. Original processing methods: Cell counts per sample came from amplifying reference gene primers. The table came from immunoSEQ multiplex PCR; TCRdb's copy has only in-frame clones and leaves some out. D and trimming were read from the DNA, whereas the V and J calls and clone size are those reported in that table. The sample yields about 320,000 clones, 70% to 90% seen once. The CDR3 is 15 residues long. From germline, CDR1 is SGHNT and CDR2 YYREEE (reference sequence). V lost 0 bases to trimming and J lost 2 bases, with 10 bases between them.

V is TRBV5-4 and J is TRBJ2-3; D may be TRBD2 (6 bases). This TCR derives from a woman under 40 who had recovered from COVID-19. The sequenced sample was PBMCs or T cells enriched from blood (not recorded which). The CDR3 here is CASSLGGDHTDTQYF. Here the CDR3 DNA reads TGTGCCAGCAGCTTGGGCGGGGACCACACAGATACGCAGTATTTT.